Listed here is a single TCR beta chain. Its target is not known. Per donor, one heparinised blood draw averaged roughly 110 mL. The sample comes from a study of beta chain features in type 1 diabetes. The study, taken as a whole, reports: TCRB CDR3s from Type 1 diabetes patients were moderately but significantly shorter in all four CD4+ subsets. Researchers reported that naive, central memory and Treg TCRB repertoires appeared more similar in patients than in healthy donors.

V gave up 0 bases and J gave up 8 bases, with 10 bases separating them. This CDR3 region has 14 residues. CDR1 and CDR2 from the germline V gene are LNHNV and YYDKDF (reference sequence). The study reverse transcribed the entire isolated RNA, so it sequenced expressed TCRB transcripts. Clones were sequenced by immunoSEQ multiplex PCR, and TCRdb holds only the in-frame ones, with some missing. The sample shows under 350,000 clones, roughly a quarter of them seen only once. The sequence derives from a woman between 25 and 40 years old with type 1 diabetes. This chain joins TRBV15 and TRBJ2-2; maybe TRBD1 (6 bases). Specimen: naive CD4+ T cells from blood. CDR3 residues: CATSRDHTGGELFF. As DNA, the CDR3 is TGTGCCACCAGCAGAGATCATACAGGGGGGGAGCTGTTTTTT.